Listed below are T cell receptor beta chains from one sample, sequenced in a study of shared clonotypes between healthy human individuals. Here immunoSEQ multiplex PCR was the method, and the copy in TCRdb shows in-frame clones only, minus some. The table has roughly 2,300,000 clones, just under 95% seen once. Sequenced input: naive CD4+ T cells from PBMCs. The receptor source for this set is a man younger than 35 in good health. Some clones in this sample may be carry-over from other donors' samples. Each CDR3 is given with its conserved first and last residue. The order of the fields is J gene, clone size, D gene, V gene, CDR3 DNA, CDR3 protein. D genes are given only for firm matches. The size of a clone is reported for some rows only, either as once, few or many, or as a class for expanded clones.

TRBJ2-5 - - TRBV5-1 TGCGCCAGCAGCTTGGCTGGGTCCGGTGAGACCCAGTACTTC CASSLAGSGETQYF
TRBJ2-4 - TRBD1 TRBV11-2 TGTGCCAGCAGCCCAGACAGGGGCGGCATTCAGTACTTC CASSPDRGGIQYF
TRBJ2-1 once TRBD2 TRBV30 TGTGCCTGGAGCGCAGACGCTAGCGGGAGGGCCTACAATGAGCAGTTCTTC CAWSADASGRAYNEQFF
TRBJ1-1 few - TRBV29-1 TGCAGCGTTGAGCGGCGGCTCATGAACACTGAAGCTTTCTTT CSVERRLMNTEAFF
TRBJ2-7 - TRBD2 TRBV5-1 TGCGCCAGCAGCTTGGCCACTAGCGGGAGGTACTACGAGCAGTACTTC CASSLATSGRYYEQYF
TRBJ1-2 - - TRBV11-2 TGTGCCAGCAGCTTTGGCCGAACCAGCGGGACCTATGGCTACACCTTC CASSFGRTSGTYGYTF
TRBJ1-4 - - TRBV6-1 TGTGCCAGCAGTGCGGGACGTGCTGAAAAACTGTTTTTT CASSAGRAEKLFF
TRBJ1-5 - - TRBV21-1 TGTGCCAGCAGCTGCCGGGAGGAGGGGTCCAATCAGCCCCAGCATTTT CASSCREEGSNQPQHF
TRBJ1-1 - - TRBV28 TGTGCCAGCAGCCCGGGATTTATGAACACTGAAGCTTTCTTT CASSPGFMNTEAFF
TRBJ2-2 - - TRBV7-3 TGTGCCAGCAGCCGAGGTCCCCCTCAAGCGAACACCGGGGAGCTGTTTTTT CASSRGPPQANTGELFF
TRBJ1-2 - - TRBV30 TGTGCCTGGAGTGAGAGCAGGGACGGCTACACCTTC CAWSESRDGYTF
TRBJ1-5 - - TRBV27 TGTGCCAGCAGTTTTTCAGGGGCCAATCAGCCCCAGCATTTT CASSFSGANQPQHF
TRBJ1-1 - - TRBV5-1 TGCGCCAGCAGGGGCGATACGGGGCGGTTGGACACTGAAGCTTTCTTT CASRGDTGRLDTEAFF
TRBJ2-3 once TRBD1 TRBV7-8 TGTGCCACCACAACAGGGGTTAGAACAGATACGCAGTATTTT CATTTGVRTDTQYF
TRBJ1-1 - - TRBV6-6 TGTGCCAGCAGTTCCAGGCCCTTTCAAGAAGCTTTCTTT CASSSRPFQEAFF
TRBJ1-2 once - TRBV6-1 TGTGCCAGCAGTGAAGCCCCGGGTTACTTCTATGGCTACACCTTC CASSEAPGYFYGYTF
TRBJ1-5 - - TRBV5-1 TGCGCCAGCAGCTTGGAGGGTCCGCAGCCCCAGCATTTT CASSLEGPQPQHF
TRBJ1-5 - TRBD1 TRBV18 TGTGCCAGCTCACCGGGACAGGGCGTTGGACAGCCCCAGCATTTT CASSPGQGVGQPQHF
TRBJ1-1 - TRBD1 TRBV10-2 TGCGCCAGCAGAATAGGGAGGACAGGTAATCTGGGGGTTATGAACACTGAAGCTTTCTTT CASRIGRTGNLGVMNTEAFF
TRBJ2-2 - TRBD1 TRBV5-1 TGCGCCAGCACCCCGGACAGGGGGCAGATCGGGGAGCTGTTTTTT CASTPDRGQIGELFF
TRBJ2-7 - - TRBV5-5 TGTGCCAGCAGCTTGGGGAGTCGCAACTACGAGCAGTACTTC CASSLGSRNYEQYF
TRBJ2-7 - - TRBV6-6 TGTGCCAGCAGTTACTCAGGACTTCAGGCGGCCTACGAGCAGTACTTC CASSYSGLQAAYEQYF
TRBJ2-7 - - TRBV21-1 TGTGCCAGCAGCAGCAGAGCGGGAACCCTCTCCTACGAGCAGTACTTC CASSSRAGTLSYEQYF
TRBJ1-1 - - TRBV28 TGTGCCAGCAGTCCGATAGGACGGTACACTGAAGCTTTCTTT CASSPIGRYTEAFF
TRBJ2-4 - - TRBV29-1 TGCAGCGTTACAGATATAGCCAAAAACATTCAGTACTTC CSVTDIAKNIQYF
TRBJ2-3 - - TRBV30 TGTGCCTGGAGTGTACAAGGAGAGACTGTCCCAGATACGCAGTATTTT CAWSVQGETVPDTQYF
TRBJ1-1 - - TRBV11-2 TGTGCCAGCAGCTACAGGGCGGGGAACACTGAAGCTTTCTTT CASSYRAGNTEAFF
TRBJ2-5 - - TRBV30 TGTGCCTGGAGGACAGGACTAGGAGAGACCCAGTACTTC CAWRTGLGETQYF
TRBJ1-2 - - TRBV27 TGTGCCAGCAGTTTTCTCGACAAGAGCTATGGCTACACCTTC CASSFLDKSYGYTF
TRBJ1-1 once TRBD1 TRBV11-2 TGTGCCAGCAGCTCGTTTCGACAGGGAAAAACTGAAGCTTTCTTT CASSSFRQGKTEAFF
TRBJ2-7 - - TRBV5-1 TGCGCCAGCAGCTTGGCCCTAGGCGGGGTTTGGTACGAGCAGTACTTC CASSLALGGVWYEQYF
TRBJ2-1 - - TRBV30 TGTGCCTGGAGTGTACGGGGCCTAGGTGAGCAGTTCTTC CAWSVRGLGEQFF